Below, 31 T cell receptor beta chains from the same sample are listed, as sequenced in a study of low-dose radiotherapy and immunotherapy resistance in tumors (dated 2022 in TCRdb). TCRdb records Illumina MiniSeq as the sequencer. Superscript III and a set of TRAV- and TRBV-specific primers were used to synthesize first-strand cDNA, so that both TCRalpha and TCRbeta chains were covered. TCRs were amplified for approximately 20 PCR cycles with Phusion, using a constant-region primer paired with the adapter attached to the V primers. TCRdb itself trimmed the public reads at Q25 with fastp, ran MiXCR and retained productive beta chains. Merged by CDR3 protein, the rows form single entries marked with the most common genes and DNA. This sample lists approximately 90,000 distinct CDR3 sequences; 9% to 9.5% were detected once. The ten most abundant clones make up approximately 0.98% of the sample. The time point label for this specimen denotes: before trial treatment.

Sequencing used PBMCs, obtained before treatment. The receptor source for this set is a male donor with prostate cancer.

This clonotype was recorded at least ten times. This chain connects TRBV6-2 or TRBV6-3 to TRBJ1-5; D ambiguous. Germline loops: CDR1 MNHEY, CDR2 SVGEGT. The CDR3 contains 14 residues. V lost 5 bases and J lost 7, with 15 bases in between. The CDR3: CASSQSSEGQPQHF. The CDR3 DNA reads as TGTGCCAGCAGTCAGTCTAGCGAGGGCCAGCCCCAGCATTTT.

As regards this clonotype: A much larger clone lies a single base off, so this may be a read error. The chain couples TRBV4-2 to TRBJ2-1; the D is unclear. CDR1 is LGHNA, CDR2 YNFKEQ, per germline. Trimming left V 11 bases short and J 4 bases short, with 15 bases between. There are 13 residues in the CDR3. The CDR3 region is CAGTSVHYNEQFF. CDR3 bases: TGTGCCGGCACCTCCGTCCATTACAATGAGCAGTTCTTC.

This clonotype was seen at least ten times. The V gene is TRBV3-1, the J gene TRBJ1-2; TRBD1 aligns across 7 bases. The CDR3 has 12 amino acids. The ends lost 7 bases at V and 6 bases at J; junction bases unmatched: 5. Per germline, CDR1 LGHDT and CDR2 YNNKEL (reference sequence). DNA of the CDR3: TGTGCCAGCACGACAGGGCAAGATGGCTACACCTTC. This encodes CASTTGQDGYTF.

In this sample, this clonotype turned up many times. V and J are TRBV29-1 and TRBJ2-4, with D perhaps matching TRBD1 (6 bases). Germline assignment: CDR1 SQVTM and CDR2 ANQGSEA. The germline V and J ends were trimmed by 7 bases and 10 bases, with 20 bases remaining between them. The CDR3 sequence is 13 residues long. The DNA for the CDR3 is TGCAGCGGCCTAGGTCAGGGGTTTCCGATTCAGTACTTC. It yields the protein CSGLGQGFPIQYF.

There are many counts of this clonotype. The rearrangement links TRBV7-2 to TRBJ2-3; D might be TRBD1 (6 bases). The CDR3 is made up of 12 amino acids. Trimming took 8 bases from V and 9 from J, leaving 15 bases between them. Germline V gives CDR1 SGHTA, CDR2 FQGNSA. DNA of the CDR3: TGTGCCAGCGACATGAGGGGGTCCACGCAGTATTTT. This sequence encodes CASDMRGSTQYF.

This clonotype was counted a few times. The chain has TRBV7-6 and TRBJ2-1; D not resolved. Between the trimmed V and J ends, which lost 1 base and 1 base, there was a span of 5 bases. This CDR3 is 14 amino acids long. The germline gives CDR1 SGHVS, CDR2 FNYEAQ. The CDR3 region is CASSLGLSYNEQFF. In DNA, the CDR3 is TGTGCCAGCAGCTTAGGACTTTCCTACAATGAGCAGTTCTTC.

This clonotype occurred many times. The J gene is TRBJ1-5, the V gene TRBV20-1; D unclear. CDR3 length: 11 amino acids. The germline CDR1 and CDR2 sequences are DFQATT and SNEGSKA (reference sequence). V was trimmed by 4 bases and J by 5 bases, leaving 6 bases between them. The CDR3, as DNA: TGCAGTGCTACCCCAGATCAGCCCCAGCATTTT. Protein sequence: CSATPDQPQHF.

Comments on this clonotype: A far larger clone is a single base away, which makes a read error likely. The chain combines TRBV9 with TRBJ2-5; 7 nucleotides align to TRBD1. Germline V lookup: CDR1 SGDLS, CDR2 YYNGEE. This CDR3 is 14 amino acids long. J gave up 11 bases and V 4 bases, and 14 bases lay outside the gene matches. The CDR3 coding sequence is TGTGCCAGCAGCCCAGGGGGATCGTACAATGAGCAGTACTTC. It specifies CASSPGGSYNEQYF.

This clonotype occurred many times. The J gene is TRBJ2-5, the V gene TRBV7-2, with TRBD2 matching 7 bases. The CDR3 covers 16 residues. Germline CDR1 reads SGHTA; CDR2 reads FQGNSA. With V trimmed by 5 bases and J by 4 bases, 13 bases remained unmatched. For the CDR3, the DNA is TGTGCCAGCAGCCCAATAGCGGGCCGAAAGGGAGAGACCCAGTACTTC. Protein: CASSPIAGRKGETQYF.

This clonotype was counted ten times or more. This chain uses TRBV28 with TRBJ2-7; TRBD1 might be the D (6 bases). Germline CDR1 reads MDHEN; CDR2 reads SYDVKM. Deletions cut 0 bases from V and 1 base from J, with 22 bases between. This CDR3 region has 19 residues. The CDR3 region has the DNA TGTGCCAGCAGTTTATGGGATCCTCCTGGGACACCGCCATCCTACGAGCAGTACTTC. As protein: CASSLWDPPGTPPSYEQYF.

The J gene is TRBJ1-5, the V gene TRBV9; 9 bases map to TRBD1. Germline V gene sequence: CDR1 SGDLS, CDR2 YYNGEE. V was clipped by 3 bases and J by 1 base; unmatched bases: 2. The CDR3 runs 15 residues. CDR3 protein: CASSGQGGSNQPQHF. The CDR3 DNA reads as TGTGCCAGCAGCGGACAGGGGGGCAGCAATCAGCCCCAGCATTTT.

This clonotype was detected many times. The rearrangement uses TRBV6-2 or TRBV6-3 and TRBJ1-2; 7 bases fit TRBD1. V lost 8 bases and J lost 7; bases outside the gene matches: 10. Germline CDR1 and CDR2: MNHEY and SVGEGT. There are 13 residues in the CDR3. The CDR3 bases are TGTGCCAGCCTTGGACAGGATGGTACTGGCTACACCTTC. This gives the protein CASLGQDGTGYTF.

This clonotype has a count of ten or more. The V call is TRBV7-2, the J call TRBJ2-7, with 9 bases identical to TRBD2. The CDR3 is 15 residues long. Trimming removed 2 bases from V and 7 bases from J; junction bases left unmatched: 9. In germline, CDR1 is SGHTA, CDR2 FQGNSA. CDR3 bases: TGTGCCAGCAGCTTACCGGCTAGCGGGATTGAAGAGCAGTACTTC. Amino acids: CASSLPASGIEEQYF.

In its sample, this clonotype was seen many times. The chain recombines TRBV7-2 with TRBJ2-5; TRBD2 might be the D (6 bases). The V gene lost 1 base and the J gene lost 5 bases, with 35 bases spanning the gap. The CDR3 is made up of 22 amino acids. CDR1 and CDR2 from the germline V gene are SGHTA and FQGNSA. The CDR3 loop is CASSLDPPSGVRRRALRETQYF. CDR3 nucleotide sequence: TGTGCCAGCAGCTTAGATCCCCCTTCGGGGGTTCGGAGGAGGGCCCTACGTGAGACCCAGTACTTC.

This clonotype occurred many times. The chain combines TRBV6-5 with TRBJ2-5, with a weak D call TRBD2 (6 bases). This CDR3 contains 14 residues. V was trimmed by 5 bases and J by 2 bases, leaving 12 bases between them. CDR1 is MNHEY and CDR2 is SVGAGI in the germline V gene. The CDR3 coding sequence is TGTGCCAGCAGTCCTAGGACTACACAAGAGACCCAGTACTTC. Translation: CASSPRTTQETQYF.

In its sample, this clonotype was seen many times. The chain is built from TRBV2 and TRBJ1-5; D is uncertain. The CDR3 extends over 14 amino acids. CDR1 and CDR2 from the germline V gene are SNHLY and FYNNEI. Trimming shortened V by 1 base and J by 9 bases, and 13 bases separated the two germline ends. The CDR3 loop reads CASSEGVSLRPQHF. DNA of the CDR3: TGTGCCAGCAGTGAAGGGGTCAGTCTAAGGCCCCAGCATTTT.

In this sample, this clonotype turned up many times. The chain uses TRBV7-2 and TRBJ2-3; 10 bases align to TRBD2. V dropped 4 bases and J dropped 1; count of bases not matched to a gene: 2. Germline CDR1 reads SGHTA; CDR2 reads FQGNSA. CDR3 size: 15 residues. The CDR3 region is CASSSSGSGTDTQYF. The DNA for the CDR3 is TGTGCCAGCAGCTCTAGCGGGAGCGGCACAGATACGCAGTATTTT.

This clonotype was observed many times. The chain has TRBV4-2 and TRBJ2-5, with TRBD2 matching over 11 bases. Trimming cost V 4 bases and J 4 bases; bases outside gene matches: 8. Germline V gene lookup returns CDR1 LGHNA and CDR2 YNFKEQ. CDR3 length: 16 amino acids. The CDR3 sequence: CASSPRLAGSGETQYF. The CDR3 coding sequence is TGTGCCAGCAGCCCCAGACTAGCGGGATCGGGAGAGACCCAGTACTTC.

This clonotype was seen ten or more times. The J gene is TRBJ1-1, the V gene TRBV5-4; possible D gene TRBD1, 5 bases. The V gene's germline CDR1 is SGHNT and CDR2 YYREEE (reference sequence). Trimming left V 4 bases short and J 6 bases short, with 7 bases between. This CDR3 region has 11 residues. In DNA, the CDR3 is TGTGCCAGCAGCCGGGGGGCTGAAGCTTTCTTT. Translation gives CASSRGAEAFF.

This clonotype was seen many times. V and J are TRBV9 and TRBJ2-1; D is undetermined. Trimming stripped 0 bases from V and 6 bases from J, with 13 bases between. The CDR3 totals 15 residues. Germline V gene sequence: CDR1 SGDLS, CDR2 YYNGEE. The CDR3 DNA reads TGTGCCAGCAGCGTAGGGCTAGGTTTGAGCAATGAGCAGTTCTTC. Its translation: CASSVGLGLSNEQFF.

In its sample, this clonotype was seen many times. This chain links TRBV7-9 with TRBJ2-3; 8 nucleotides agree with TRBD2. The junction had 4 bases not matched to a gene; V was cut back by 5 bases and J by 3 bases. CDR3 length: 14 residues. Germline V gives CDR1 SEHNR, CDR2 FQNEAQ (reference sequence). The chain's CDR3 is CASSNGLATDTQYF. CDR3 nucleotides: TGTGCCAGCAGCAACGGACTAGCAACAGATACGCAGTATTTT.

This clonotype was seen ten or more times. The V and J genes are TRBV27 and TRBJ2-7; perhaps D is TRBD1 or TRBD2 (5 bases each). The V gene lost 2 bases and the J gene lost 6 bases, with 17 bases spanning the gap. From germline, CDR1 is MNHEY and CDR2 SMNVEV (reference sequence). This CDR3 region has 15 residues. DNA of the CDR3: TGTGCCAGCAGTTTAGGGGACGCTCGAGGACCCGAGCAGTACTTC. Protein: CASSLGDARGPEQYF.

This clonotype was seen ten or more times. The chain couples TRBV5-6 to TRBJ1-4; TRBD1 matches at 9 bases. Germline CDR1 SGHDT, CDR2 YYEEEE. This CDR3 has 16 residues. Losses at the gene ends were 0 bases for V and 4 bases for J; bases not matched to a gene: 4. As DNA, the CDR3 is TGTGCCAGCAGCTTGGGACCGACAGGGGGTAATGAAAAACTGTTTTTT. Protein product: CASSLGPTGGNEKLFF.

This clonotype appeared many times. The CDR3 region has the DNA TGTGCCAGCAGCGGGGAAGGAGGGAGCCACTCCTACAATGAGCAGTTCTTC. Protein: CASSGEGGSHSYNEQFF. This chain connects TRBV9 to TRBJ2-1, with D maybe TRBD2 (6 bases). V dropped 3 bases and J dropped 0 bases, with 16 bases sitting between them. The CDR3 totals 17 residues. Germline V gene sequence: CDR1 SGDLS, CDR2 YYNGEE.

This clonotype was detected ten times or more. The chain has TRBV20-1 and TRBJ2-1, with D possibly called TRBD1 or TRBD2 (7 bases each). Germline assignment: CDR1 DFQATT and CDR2 SNEGSKA (reference sequence). This CDR3 is built from 15 residues. V was cut by 4 bases and J by 4 bases, with 17 bases left in between. As DNA, the CDR3 is TGCAGTGCTAAAATACAGGGGCGGGGGTACAATGAGCAGTTCTTC. Its protein product is CSAKIQGRGYNEQFF.

This clonotype has ten or more counts. The chain employs TRBV30 and TRBJ2-7, with D perhaps TRBD2 (7 bases). The CDR3 runs to 15 residues. With 3 bases removed from V and 1 base from J, the gap between germline ends came to 16 bases. Germline CDR1 is GTSNPN and CDR2 is SVGIG (reference sequence). This chain's CDR3 is CAWRRGGAGSYEQYF. The CDR3 nucleotides are TGTGCCTGGAGGCGCGGGGGCGCGGGGTCCTACGAGCAGTACTTC.

This clonotype showed up just a few times. This chain connects TRBV7-2 to TRBJ2-5; D gene unclear. The germline gives CDR1 SGHTA, CDR2 FQGNSA. This CDR3 is 12 amino acids long. With 6 bases removed from V and 9 bases from J, the gap between germline ends came to 14 bases. In nucleotides, the CDR3 is TGTGCCAGCAGGCTCGGGCGCGAGGCCCAGTACTTC. Translated, it gives CASRLGREAQYF.

A remark on this clonotype: A far larger clone differs by one base, so this is likely a read error. The chain links TRBV5-6 to TRBJ2-1; 15 bases are shared with TRBD2. The CDR3 contains 18 residues. Losses at the gene ends were 4 bases for V and 13 bases for J; bases not matched to a gene: 18. Germline lookup yields CDR1 SGHDT and CDR2 YYEEEE. CDR3 bases: TGTGCCAGCAGCCTCGGACTAGCGGGAGGGCCTCACCAAGAGACCCAGTTCTTC. Translation gives CASSLGLAGGPHQETQFF.

This clonotype was found many times. In DNA, the CDR3 is TGTGCCAGCAGCCCCCGGGACAGGGAGGAGACCCAGTACTTC. Protein product: CASSPRDREETQYF. The chain combines TRBV3-1 with TRBJ2-5; 9 nucleotides agree with TRBD1. The germline V gene has CDR1 LGHDT and CDR2 YNNKEL (reference sequence). V shed 4 bases and J 5 bases; nucleotides not matched to a gene: 5. There are 14 residues in the CDR3.

This clonotype was observed many times. V gene TRBV5-1 combines with J gene TRBJ2-2; D is perhaps TRBD1 (6 bases). This CDR3 is built from 13 residues. The germline V gene encodes CDR1 SGHRS and CDR2 YFSETQ. V was trimmed by 4 bases and J by 5 bases, leaving 9 bases between them. Written as DNA, the CDR3 is TGCGCCAGCAGCCTACAGGGAACCGGGGAGCTGTTTTTT. The encoded protein is CASSLQGTGELFF.

This clonotype was seen many times. The CDR3 reads CASRARANTGELFF. The DNA of the CDR3 is TGTGCCAGCAGGGCCAGAGCGAACACCGGGGAGCTGTTTTTT. The chain joins TRBV6-1 to TRBJ2-2, with no clear D. This CDR3 is built from 14 residues. Germline V gene sequence: CDR1 MNHNS, CDR2 SASEGT. V lost 6 bases and J lost 0, with 8 bases in between.